These T cell receptor beta chains were read from a single sample in a study of naive and memory T cell subsets. TCRdb analysed the UMI-ligation and nested PCR reads with MiXCR anew, one entry per CDR3 protein. The sample has over 100,000 distinct CDR3 sequences; around 15% are singletons. The sequencing input was naive CD8+ T cells from blood. These receptors came from a human donor in good health. The CDR3 runs from the conserved cysteine through the conserved F or W. The D gene is left open where the match is weak. Only part of the rows carry a size: once, few, many, or a class if the clone is expanded.

CDR3 protein: CSVYAAAGNTIYF
CDR3 DNA: TGCAGCGTCTATGCGGCGGCTGGAAACACCATATATTTT
clone size: NA
D gene: NA
V gene: TRBV29-1
J gene: TRBJ1-3

CDR3 protein: CASGRENTEAFF
CDR3 DNA: TGTGCTAGTGGGCGAGAGAACACTGAAGCTTTCTTT
clone size: NA
D gene: NA
V gene: TRBV12-5
J gene: TRBJ1-1

CDR3 protein: CASSEQGLWETQYF
CDR3 DNA: TGTGCCAGCAGTGAACAGGGTCTGTGGGAGACCCAGTACTTC
clone size: NA
D gene: NA
V gene: TRBV2
J gene: TRBJ2-5

CDR3 protein: CASSRGEGAREKLFF
CDR3 DNA: TGTGCCAGCAGCCGGGGAGAGGGGGCACGAGAAAAACTGTTTTTT
clone size: NA
D gene: TRBD1
V gene: TRBV7-9
J gene: TRBJ1-4

CDR3 protein: CASRKTLGTDTQYF
CDR3 DNA: TGTGCCAGTAGGAAGACTCTTGGGACAGATACGCAGTATTTT
clone size: few
D gene: NA
V gene: TRBV19
J gene: TRBJ2-3

CDR3 protein: CASSFSVGTDNSPLHF
CDR3 DNA: TGTGCCAGCAGTTTTTCGGTCGGGACAGACAATTCACCCCTCCACTTT
clone size: NA
D gene: TRBD1
V gene: TRBV12-3/TRBV12-4
J gene: TRBJ1-6

CDR3 protein: CATSWYSGNEQFF
CDR3 DNA: TGTGCCACCAGTTGGTACTCTGGCAATGAGCAGTTCTTC
clone size: NA
D gene: NA
V gene: TRBV15
J gene: TRBJ2-1

CDR3 protein: CASGLLAVPYNEQFF
CDR3 DNA: TGTGCTAGTGGTTTACTAGCGGTTCCCTACAATGAGCAGTTCTTC
clone size: NA
D gene: TRBD2
V gene: TRBV12-5
J gene: TRBJ2-1

CDR3 protein: CASRPYYSNGVDTQYF
CDR3 DNA: TGTGCCAGCAGACCCTACTACTCTAATGGGGTGGATACGCAGTATTTT
clone size: many
D gene: NA
V gene: TRBV27
J gene: TRBJ2-3

CDR3 protein: CASSLQGAYEQYF
CDR3 DNA: TGTGCCAGCAGCCTACAGGGGGCGTACGAGCAGTACTTC
clone size: many
D gene: TRBD1
V gene: TRBV7-8
J gene: TRBJ2-7

CDR3 protein: CASSPQGAKNIQYF
CDR3 DNA: TGTGCCAGCAGCCCCCAGGGGGCCAAAAACATTCAGTACTTC
clone size: few
D gene: NA
V gene: TRBV11-2
J gene: TRBJ2-4

CDR3 protein: CASSLLGTSSYNEQFF
CDR3 DNA: TGTGCCAGCAGCTTATTAGGGACGAGCTCCTACAATGAGCAGTTCTTC
clone size: NA
D gene: NA
V gene: TRBV7-9
J gene: TRBJ2-1

CDR3 protein: CASSSEGGQPQHF
CDR3 DNA: TGTGCCAGCAGCTCCGAAGGGGGTCAGCCCCAGCATTTT
clone size: once
D gene: NA
V gene: TRBV5-5
J gene: TRBJ1-5

CDR3 protein: CASSLSLAGEDEQFF
CDR3 DNA: TGTGCCAGCAGCTTATCACTAGCGGGAGAGGATGAGCAGTTCTTC
clone size: NA
D gene: TRBD2
V gene: TRBV7-3
J gene: TRBJ2-1

CDR3 protein: CASGPPGSGVGSDTQYF
CDR3 DNA: TGTGCTAGTGGCCCCCCGGGAAGCGGGGTTGGGTCAGATACGCAGTATTTT
clone size: NA
D gene: TRBD2
V gene: TRBV12-5
J gene: TRBJ2-3

CDR3 protein: CASSPGQGRREQYF
CDR3 DNA: TGTGCCAGCAGCCCCGGACAGGGAAGGAGGGAGCAGTACTTC
clone size: many
D gene: TRBD1
V gene: TRBV5-4
J gene: TRBJ2-7

CDR3 protein: CASSSDGSSYNEQFF
CDR3 DNA: TGTGCCAGCAGTTCCGACGGGAGCTCCTACAATGAGCAGTTCTTC
clone size: NA
D gene: NA
V gene: TRBV7-2
J gene: TRBJ2-1

CDR3 protein: CASSFFGNADTQYF
CDR3 DNA: TGTGCCAGCAGCTTTTTCGGGAATGCAGATACGCAGTATTTT
clone size: many
D gene: NA
V gene: TRBV13
J gene: TRBJ2-3

CDR3 protein: CASSPRGLSYEQYF
CDR3 DNA: TGTGCCAGCAGTCCCAGGGGGCTCTCCTACGAGCAGTACTTC
clone size: few
D gene: TRBD1
V gene: TRBV6-5
J gene: TRBJ2-7

CDR3 protein: CASSFTRNYGYTF
CDR3 DNA: TGTGCCAGCAGTTTCACCAGAAACTATGGCTACACCTTC
clone size: NA
D gene: NA
V gene: TRBV12-3/TRBV12-4
J gene: TRBJ1-2

CDR3 protein: CASSSRDQETQYF
CDR3 DNA: TGTGCCAGTAGTTCCCGGGACCAAGAGACCCAGTACTTC
clone size: NA
D gene: NA
V gene: TRBV19
J gene: TRBJ2-5

CDR3 protein: CAWKHPDSYNEQFF
CDR3 DNA: TGTGCCTGGAAGCACCCAGACTCCTACAATGAGCAGTTCTTC
clone size: many
D gene: NA
V gene: TRBV30
J gene: TRBJ2-1

CDR3 protein: CSVVPGGSEAFF
CDR3 DNA: TGCAGCGTTGTTCCGGGCGGGTCTGAAGCTTTCTTT
clone size: few
D gene: NA
V gene: TRBV29-1
J gene: TRBJ1-1

CDR3 protein: CASGLVIGSYEQYF
CDR3 DNA: TGTGCTAGTGGTTTGGTAATAGGTTCCTACGAGCAGTACTTC
clone size: NA
D gene: NA
V gene: TRBV12-5
J gene: TRBJ2-7

CDR3 protein: CASSYTGGRGEAFF
CDR3 DNA: TGTGCCAGCAGTTACACAGGGGGAAGGGGCGAAGCTTTCTTT
clone size: NA
D gene: TRBD1
V gene: TRBV6-5
J gene: TRBJ1-1

CDR3 protein: CASREGDYEQYF
CDR3 DNA: TGTGCCAGCAGGGAGGGAGACTACGAGCAGTACTTC
clone size: few
D gene: NA
V gene: TRBV2
J gene: TRBJ2-7

CDR3 protein: CASSYSVGTVQETQYF
CDR3 DNA: TGTGCCAGCAGTTACTCGGTAGGGACAGTCCAAGAGACCCAGTACTTC
clone size: many
D gene: TRBD1
V gene: TRBV6-6
J gene: TRBJ2-5

CDR3 protein: CASSYHDSGANVLTF
CDR3 DNA: TGTGCCAGCAGTTACCATGACTCTGGGGCCAACGTCCTGACTTTC
clone size: many
D gene: NA
V gene: TRBV11-3
J gene: TRBJ2-6

CDR3 protein: CSVVKESTDTQYF
CDR3 DNA: TGCAGCGTTGTAAAAGAGAGCACAGATACGCAGTATTTT
clone size: few
D gene: NA
V gene: TRBV29-1
J gene: TRBJ2-3

CDR3 protein: CASSEAEAGVRDTQYF
CDR3 DNA: TGTGCCAGCAGTGAAGCCGAAGCGGGGGTGAGGGATACGCAGTATTTT
clone size: NA
D gene: TRBD2
V gene: TRBV2
J gene: TRBJ2-3

CDR3 protein: CASSLNARQETQYF
CDR3 DNA: TGTGCCAGCAGCTTAAACGCGCGACAAGAGACCCAGTACTTC
clone size: few
D gene: NA
V gene: TRBV7-3
J gene: TRBJ2-5

CDR3 protein: CASSYSQVVGEQFF
CDR3 DNA: TGTGCCAGCAGTTACAGTCAGGTTGTGGGTGAGCAGTTCTTC
clone size: few
D gene: NA
V gene: TRBV6-5
J gene: TRBJ2-1

CDR3 protein: CASRTDMNTEAFF
CDR3 DNA: TGTGCCAGCAGGACAGATATGAACACTGAAGCTTTCTTT
clone size: NA
D gene: NA
V gene: TRBV7-2
J gene: TRBJ1-1

CDR3 protein: CASSQESGTVTYNEQFF
CDR3 DNA: TGTGCCAGCAGCCAAGAAAGTGGGACGGTGACCTACAATGAGCAGTTCTTC
clone size: NA
D gene: NA
V gene: TRBV3-1
J gene: TRBJ2-1

CDR3 protein: CSANTGLHEQYF
CDR3 DNA: TGCAGTGCTAACACCGGACTACACGAGCAGTACTTC
clone size: many
D gene: NA
V gene: TRBV20-1
J gene: TRBJ2-7

CDR3 protein: CSAGPAANEKLFF
CDR3 DNA: TGCAGCGCCGGACCGGCAGCTAATGAAAAACTGTTTTTT
clone size: many
D gene: NA
V gene: TRBV29-1
J gene: TRBJ1-4

CDR3 protein: CASSQDRALAGEAGELFF
CDR3 DNA: TGTGCCAGCAGCCAAGATCGAGCTCTAGCGGGGGAAGCCGGGGAGCTGTTTTTT
clone size: NA
D gene: TRBD2
V gene: TRBV14
J gene: TRBJ2-2

CDR3 protein: CSVEGRGRYNEQFF
CDR3 DNA: TGCAGCGTTGAAGGCAGGGGGCGGTACAATGAGCAGTTCTTC
clone size: many
D gene: TRBD1
V gene: TRBV29-1
J gene: TRBJ2-1

CDR3 protein: CASSQEGNSPLHF
CDR3 DNA: TGTGCCAGCAGCCAAGAGGGGAATTCACCCCTCCACTTT
clone size: NA
D gene: NA
V gene: TRBV3-1
J gene: TRBJ1-6

CDR3 protein: CASGPPGNEQFF
CDR3 DNA: TGTGCCAGCGGACCGCCCGGCAATGAGCAGTTCTTC
clone size: NA
D gene: NA
V gene: TRBV6-6
J gene: TRBJ2-1

CDR3 protein: CASSSRLAGVPGELFF
CDR3 DNA: TGTGCCAGCAGTTCCAGACTAGCGGGAGTCCCCGGGGAGCTGTTTTTT
clone size: once
D gene: TRBD2
V gene: TRBV12-3/TRBV12-4
J gene: TRBJ2-2

CDR3 protein: CASSPSGQGAIYSPLHF
CDR3 DNA: TGTGCCAGCAGTCCATCCGGACAGGGAGCTATCTATTCACCCCTCCACTTT
clone size: NA
D gene: TRBD1
V gene: TRBV7-8
J gene: TRBJ1-6

CDR3 protein: CSVEAAQGMLHEQYF
CDR3 DNA: TGCAGCGTTGAAGCCGCGCAGGGGATGCTCCACGAGCAGTACTTC
clone size: many
D gene: NA
V gene: TRBV29-1
J gene: TRBJ2-7

CDR3 protein: CASSVQGREQYF
CDR3 DNA: TGTGCCAGCAGCGTACAGGGTCGCGAGCAGTACTTC
clone size: few
D gene: NA
V gene: TRBV7-9
J gene: TRBJ2-7

CDR3 protein: CSLRTDDNYGYTF
CDR3 DNA: TGCAGCCTAAGGACGGATGACAACTATGGCTACACCTTC
clone size: NA
D gene: NA
V gene: TRBV29-1
J gene: TRBJ1-2

CDR3 protein: CSVEDTNTEAFF
CDR3 DNA: TGCAGCGTTGAAGACACCAACACTGAAGCTTTCTTT
clone size: NA
D gene: NA
V gene: TRBV29-1
J gene: TRBJ1-1

CDR3 protein: CASSHRLAWEKLFF
CDR3 DNA: TGTGCCAGCAGCCACAGGCTAGCGTGGGAAAAACTGTTTTTT
clone size: once
D gene: NA
V gene: TRBV7-9
J gene: TRBJ1-4

CDR3 protein: CASSQGRDSAYEQYF
CDR3 DNA: TGCGCCAGCAGCCAAGGCCGGGACTCAGCTTACGAGCAGTACTTC
clone size: few
D gene: NA
V gene: TRBV4-3
J gene: TRBJ2-7

CDR3 protein: CASSLTGMNTEAFF
CDR3 DNA: TGTGCCAGCAGTTTAACGGGTATGAACACTGAAGCTTTCTTT
clone size: many
D gene: NA
V gene: TRBV27
J gene: TRBJ1-1

CDR3 protein: CSVELWTGSGNTIYF
CDR3 DNA: TGCAGCGTTGAGCTGTGGACAGGCTCTGGAAACACCATATATTTT
clone size: few
D gene: TRBD1
V gene: TRBV29-1
J gene: TRBJ1-3

CDR3 protein: CASSYSSNQPQHF
CDR3 DNA: TGTGCCAGCAGTTACTCGAGCAATCAGCCCCAGCATTTT
clone size: few
D gene: NA
V gene: TRBV6-5
J gene: TRBJ1-5

CDR3 protein: CASSQDNDRVYEQYF
CDR3 DNA: TGCGCCAGCAGCCAAGATAATGACAGGGTCTACGAGCAGTACTTC
clone size: few
D gene: TRBD1
V gene: TRBV4-3
J gene: TRBJ2-7

CDR3 protein: CASSLGFSGQETQYF
CDR3 DNA: TGTGCCAGCAGCTTAGGATTTTCGGGTCAAGAGACCCAGTACTTC
clone size: NA
D gene: NA
V gene: TRBV7-6
J gene: TRBJ2-5

CDR3 protein: CASSYSTWDRDNSPLHF
CDR3 DNA: TGTGCCAGCAGTTACTCGACCTGGGACAGGGATAATTCACCCCTCCACTTT
clone size: once
D gene: TRBD1
V gene: TRBV6-2/TRBV6-3
J gene: TRBJ1-6